This TCR beta chain was documented in a study of Graves' ophthalmopathy and Graves' hyperthyroidism. Every ophthalmopathy donor presented moderate-to-severe activity, CAS ≥3, NOSPECS ≥4 and duration under 3 months. Patients were excluded if they had other autoimmune diseases or uncontrolled infections, and likewise if pregnancy or lactation applied. V was cut by 2 bases and J by 3 bases, with 4 bases left in between. Looked up from germline, CDR1 is MNHEY and CDR2 is SVGEGT. The CDR3 contains 12 residues. RNA transcripts served as template for amplifying TCR beta CDR3 sequences. First-round RT-PCR with HTBI primers preceded a second-round multiplex PCR. A single record per CDR3 protein comes from TCRdb applying MiXCR to the multiplex PCR reads. Of 350,000 to 450,000 distinct CDR3 sequences in the sample, about 16% were seen once. The sample holds many counts of this clonotype.

This rearrangement joins TRBV6-2 or TRBV6-3 to TRBJ2-5; D ambiguous. The receptor was derived from a woman between 18 and 29 years old with Graves' ophthalmopathy. Sequencing was done on a sample of peripheral blood. CDR3 region: CASSYGEETQYF. DNA for the CDR3: TGTGCCAGCAGTTACGGTGAAGAGACCCAGTACTTC.